Listed here is a single T cell receptor beta chain. This clone appeared a few times. The antigen this receptor binds is unknown. Qualities for individual bases were not recorded, and no much larger clone is one base off. The CDR3 starts with the cysteine, ends with the phenylalanine, and has 11 residues. The retained sequence is limited to the CDR3, 33 bases, with the frame set at the first base. Looking up the germline V gene (reference sequence) yields CDR1 DFQATT and CDR2 SNEGSKA. This sample was included in a study of shared clonotypes between healthy human individuals (dated by TCRdb to 2018 to 2020). Background for the entire study: A couple of women and a few men aged 18 to 49 years were included in the cohort. For each donor, CD4 naive and CD4 memory were each given three plates, CD8 naive was given two plates, and CD8 memory was given one plate. Different laboratories and diverse techniques were used to prepare libraries and sequence TCR repertoires, to increase sequencing depth and limit assay-specific biases. Each donor's leukapheresis produced roughly between roughly 0.9 and 8.9 billion PBMCs. To estimate repertoire size and how much clonotypes are shared between individuals, the study performed deep sequencing of blood TCR repertoires from about 5 healthy adults.

TCR CDR3 regions were amplified from genomic DNA by multiplex PCR using the deep immunoSEQ assay. For each cell subset, the extracted genomic DNA was distributed evenly across all wells of several immunoSEQ 96-well plates, and each plate served as one replicate. For sorted subsets, each replicate PCR was loaded with about 0.2 ug genomic DNA, equivalent to 25,000 to 30,000 T cell genomes. Purified libraries were quantified with a Qubit 3.0 fluorometer, sized on a Bioanalyzer 2100, and re-quantified with the KAPA Library Quantification kit. A separate single-read 150-cycle Illumina NextSeq 550 flow cell was used to sequence each immunoSEQ 96-well plate. Turning to the authors' computational methods: Because only junctional sequences without quality scores were contained in the immunoSEQ output, filtering matching that applied to full-length reads could not be performed. To assign V/J genes and CDR3, sequences were annotated using PyIR, a Python wrapper for IgBLAST v1.9, with IMGT germline references. Reads were filtered out if the reads had weak V/J assignments (E-value above 1e-6), no CDR3, stop codons, out-of-frame junctions, or ambiguous translated residues. V3J clonotypes were defined as sequences sharing the same inferred V gene, J gene, and CDR3 amino acid sequence. To compute the percentage overlap between repertoires, the number of shared unique clonotypes was divided by the size of the smaller repertoire. Richness of each repertoire was evaluated using RTK rarefaction, the Chao1 estimator, and Recon v2.1 estimates of unobserved clonotypes. For all TCRbeta clonotypes obtained by the gDNA method from a few donors, generation probabilities were computed with OLGA. The immuneACCESS repertoire file appears here via TCRdb, limited to in-frame rearrangements. These files lack a portion of the clones; in checked studies, under half of the deficit traces to unresolved V genes, and the cause of the others is not known. That table furnishes V, J and clone size, whereas the DNA furnished D and trimming. Here the sample has around 990,000 clones; roughly 80% occur a single time. The top ten hold roughly 0.9% of the sample.

Beyond this particular receptor, the publication reports: Even with the large sequencing depth, rarefaction of the sorted-subset datasets indicated that sequencing was incomplete. Pairwise subsampling led to the expectation that sequencing depth would affect the degree of clonotype sharing among donors. Naive subsets generally had larger estimated clonotype richness than memory subsets. Because the study included a small number of donors, the genetic and exposure-history diversity represented was limited. Sharing across several donors was observed for 4.5% to 6.5% of naive CD4, under 4% of naive CD8, roughly 2.3% of memory CD4, and 0.4% of memory CD8 clonotypes. Higher generation probabilities were observed for clonotypes shared by all four sorted-subset donors than for non-shared clonotypes. Sampling was restricted to blood, and TCR repertoires in tissue are likely to differ from TCR repertoires in blood.

The donors were healthy, HIV-negative adults with no recently reported acute infections or vaccinations. All donors were Caucasian adults living in Nashville, Tennessee, USA. CD4+ T cells were enriched through magnetic negative selection, after which naive cells were positively selected on CD45RA and the remaining negative fraction served as the memory subset. Blood was obtained by leukapheresis, after which PBMCs were separated by Ficoll-Histopaque density gradient centrifugation and cryopreserved in liquid nitrogen vapor phase. Analytical flow cytometry was used to check the purity and quantity of every magnetically sorted T cell population. Genomic DNA was isolated from every sorted fraction and measured by UV absorbance on a Nanodrop 2000c.

The V and J genes are TRBV20-1 and TRBJ1-1; the D gene is possibly TRBD1, with 5 bases matching. This clonotype originated in a young man in good health. Some clones in this sample may be carry-over from other donors' samples. The sequencing input was memory CD4+ T cells from PBMCs. The sample's cell subset or site label, decoded: CD45RA-negative fraction. The CDR3 corresponds to CRMRGGTEAFF. In nucleotides, the sequence is TGCAGGATGCGGGGGGGCACTGAAGCTTTCTTT.